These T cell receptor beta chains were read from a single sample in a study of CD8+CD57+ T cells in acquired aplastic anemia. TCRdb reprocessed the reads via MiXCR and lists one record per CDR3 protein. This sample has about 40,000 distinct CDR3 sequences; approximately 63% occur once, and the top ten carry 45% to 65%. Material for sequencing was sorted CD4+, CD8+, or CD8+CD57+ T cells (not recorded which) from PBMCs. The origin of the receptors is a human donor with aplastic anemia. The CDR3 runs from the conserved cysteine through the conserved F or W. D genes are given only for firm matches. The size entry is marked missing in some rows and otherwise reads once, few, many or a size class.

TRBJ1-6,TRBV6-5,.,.,CASSYVGSPLHF,TGTGCCAGCAGTTACGTTGGTTCACCCCTCCACTTT
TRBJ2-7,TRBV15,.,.,CATSRDRPGGQYF,TGTGCCACCAGCAGAGACCGACCTGGGGGGCAGTACTTC
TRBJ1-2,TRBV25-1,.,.,CASTTGAYGYTF,TGTGCCAGCACGACAGGTGCCTATGGCTACACCTTC
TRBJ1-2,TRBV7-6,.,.,CASSSDLNYGYTF,TGTGCCAGCAGCTCGGACCTTAACTATGGCTACACCTTC
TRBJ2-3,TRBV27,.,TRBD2,CASSTTGGPSDTQYF,TGTGCCAGCAGTACTACGGGGGGGCCGTCAGATACGCAGTATTTT
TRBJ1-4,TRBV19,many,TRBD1,CASSPQNRGVAEKLFF,TGTGCCAGTAGTCCACAAAACAGGGGAGTGGCTGAAAAACTGTTTTTT
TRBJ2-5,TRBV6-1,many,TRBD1,CASSGSTGGSETQYF,TGTGCCAGCAGTGGTTCGACAGGGGGTTCGGAGACCCAGTACTTC
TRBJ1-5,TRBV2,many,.,CASSAGSYSNQPQHF,TGTGCCAGCAGTGCGGGGAGTTATAGCAATCAGCCCCAGCATTTT
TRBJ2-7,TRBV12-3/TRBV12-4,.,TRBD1,CASTSERDRSYEQYF,TGTGCCAGCACGAGCGAACGGGACAGGTCCTACGAGCAGTACTTC
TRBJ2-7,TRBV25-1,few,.,CASSESRRDEQYF,TGTGCCAGCAGTGAATCGCGGAGGGACGAGCAGTACTTC
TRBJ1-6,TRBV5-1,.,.,CASSLVPNSPLHF,TGCGCCAGCAGCTTGGTACCCAATTCACCCCTCCACTTT
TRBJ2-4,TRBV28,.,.,CASSLGGIIQYF,TGTGCCAGCAGTTTAGGGGGAATCATTCAGTACTTC
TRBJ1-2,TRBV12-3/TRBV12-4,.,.,CASSTTNNYGYTF,TGTGCCAGCAGTACAACCAATAACTATGGCTACACCTTC
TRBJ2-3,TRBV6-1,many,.,CASSKLVPDTQYF,TGTGCCAGCAGCAAGCTAGTTCCAGATACGCAGTATTTT
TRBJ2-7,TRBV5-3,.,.,CASGGQRVYEQYF,TGTGCCTCGGGGGGACAGCGAGTCTACGAGCAGTACTTC
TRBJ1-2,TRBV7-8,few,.,CASSLERDIRGYTF,TGTGCCAGCAGCTTAGAGCGCGACATAAGGGGCTACACCTTC
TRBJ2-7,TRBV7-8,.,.,CASSPRAEKGEQYF,TGTGCCAGCAGCCCGCGCGCCGAGAAAGGCGAGCAGTACTTC
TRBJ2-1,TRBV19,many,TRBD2,CASSIGGGVYNEQFF,TGTGCCAGTAGTATAGGTGGGGGGGTGTACAATGAGCAGTTCTTC
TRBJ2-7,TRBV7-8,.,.,CASSLVNLVESSYERYF,TGTGCCAGCAGCTTAGTTAACCTAGTGGAGAGCTCCTACGAGCGGTACTTC